This T cell receptor beta chain was obtained from a study of regulatory T cells in long-lasting Graves disease. As for the study in general: Persistent cases took antithyroid drugs over 5 years and stayed TSH receptor antibody positive. Whole-study findings and limits: Newly diagnosed Graves' patients exceeded persistent ones in TCR diversity. Persistent patients shared more public clonotypes (around 3,000) than new patients (nearly 1,000).

Specified time point: persistent/refractory GD, antithyroid drugs over 5 years with positive TRAb. RNA extracted from PBMCs served as the sequencing template. V lost 6 bases, J lost 5 bases, and 10 bases stayed unmatched. Germline-derived CDR1 and CDR2 are SQVTM and ANQGSEA. This CDR3 has 13 residues. Construction of the TCR beta libraries employed iRepertoire HTBI primers in conjunction with Arm-PCR of CDR3 regions. Original methodology: About 60 TRBV and 14 TRBJ segments were identified across samples. One entry per CDR3 protein results from TCRdb running MiXCR on the multiplex PCR reads. For this entry, the V and J calls and clone size follow TCRdb and not the study's own pipeline. The profile covers approximately 400,000 distinct CDR3 sequences, with less than 25% appearing a single time and around 26% taken by the ten largest. This clonotype has a handful of counts. The antigen is unknown.

The sample consisted of peripheral blood mononuclear cells (PBMCs), taken when the disease was refractory, from a patient treated with antithyroid drugs. The sequence derives from a female donor with Graves disease. The chain combines TRBV29-1 with TRBJ2-7; 7 nucleotides match TRBD1. CDR3 in amino acids: CSVGYRGLDEQYF. The CDR3 DNA reads TGCAGCGTGGGATACAGGGGTCTCGACGAGCAGTACTTC.